Listed below are T cell receptor beta chains from one sample, sequenced in a study of blood T cell repertoires in COVID-19. Measured with immunoSEQ multiplex PCR; TCRdb has only the in-frame clones, and not every one. The repertoire holds hundreds of thousands of clones, around 86% seen once, with about 1.6% in the top ten. The sequenced material came from PBMCs or T cells enriched from blood (not recorded which). These receptors all stem from a man in his forties who had recovered from COVID-19. Both conserved end residues are part of each CDR3. The D gene is left open where the match is weak. Only part of the rows carry a size: once, few, many, or a class if the clone is expanded.

J	D	size	V	DNA	CDR3
TRBJ2-3	TRBD2	NA	TRBV7-2	TGTGCCAGCAGCGGCGGTGGGGGGGAGTCGGATACGCAGTATTTT	CASSGGGGESDTQYF
TRBJ2-3	TRBD2	once	TRBV7-9	TGTGCCAGCAGCTTAAGGGCGGGGGGGCTGGATACGCAGTATTTT	CASSLRAGGLDTQYF
TRBJ1-5	TRBD1	NA	TRBV19	TGTGCCAGTAGGAACCCCGGGGACAGGGGACTCAATCAGCCCCAGCATTTT	CASRNPGDRGLNQPQHF
TRBJ1-2	NA	NA	TRBV7-9	TGTGCCAGCAGCTCAACAGGGCCAGCTAACTATGGCTACACCTTC	CASSSTGPANYGYTF
TRBJ2-7	TRBD1	NA	TRBV19	TGTGCCAGTAGCGACAGGGGCGAACCCTACGAGCAGTACTTC	CASSDRGEPYEQYF
TRBJ2-3	NA	NA	TRBV11-3	TGTGCCAGCAGCTTCTCACGGGAGAGGTCAGATACGCAGTATTTT	CASSFSRERSDTQYF
TRBJ2-1	TRBD1	NA	TRBV24-1	TGTGCCACCAGTGAGACTGACAGGGGGCAATACAATGAGCAGTTCTTC	CATSETDRGQYNEQFF
TRBJ1-2	NA	NA	TRBV6-5	TGTGCCAGCAGTCCCGAGGGTCTCTATGGCTACACCTTC	CASSPEGLYGYTF
TRBJ2-7	NA	NA	TRBV11-2	TGTGCCAGCAGCTTAGACCCCCACTACGAGCAGTACTTC	CASSLDPHYEQYF
TRBJ1-1	TRBD1	NA	TRBV28	TGTGCCAGCAAGAGGGCCAGGGGGCCGGCCACTGAAGCTTTCTTT	CASKRARGPATEAFF
TRBJ1-6	NA	NA	TRBV19	TGTGCCAGTAGTATCAGGGCAGGTGATAATTCACCCCTCCACTTT	CASSIRAGDNSPLHF
TRBJ1-2	NA	NA	TRBV12-3/TRBV12-4	TGTGCCAGCAGTTTTCTAGGGAGCCATGGCTACACCTTC	CASSFLGSHGYTF
TRBJ2-7	TRBD1	few	TRBV5-1	TGCGCCAGCAGCTACGGGACAGGGGCCTACGAGCAGTACTTC	CASSYGTGAYEQYF
TRBJ2-5	TRBD1	NA	TRBV10-3	TGTGCCATCGCCGGGACAGGGGTAGAGACCCAGTACTTC	CAIAGTGVETQYF
TRBJ1-4	TRBD1	NA	TRBV9	TGTGCCAGCAGCACCGGGACAGGGGTGGCAAAACTGTTTTTT	CASSTGTGVAKLFF
TRBJ2-3	NA	NA	TRBV5-4	TGTGCCAGCAGCTTGACAGGGAGGGAAGATACGCAGTATTTT	CASSLTGREDTQYF
TRBJ2-7	NA	NA	TRBV5-5	TGTGCCAGCAGCTTATGGACTACGCCCTACGAGCAGTACTTC	CASSLWTTPYEQYF
TRBJ1-5	TRBD1	NA	TRBV7-2	TGTGCCAGCAGCTTAGATCGGCAGGGGGGCAATCAGCCCCAGCATTTT	CASSLDRQGGNQPQHF
TRBJ2-5	NA	NA	TRBV19	TGTGCCAGTAGTATAGTTCGCCAGGGGTTAGTGACGGAGACCCAGTACTTC	CASSIVRQGLVTETQYF
TRBJ2-2	TRBD1	NA	TRBV28	TGTGCCAGCAGGCTAACAGGGGGCGCTACCGGGGAGCTGTTTTTT	CASRLTGGATGELFF
TRBJ2-1	TRBD2	NA	TRBV12-3/TRBV12-4	TGTGCCAGCAGTCCAACTAGCGTCAATGAGCAGTTCTTC	CASSPTSVNEQFF
TRBJ1-3	NA	NA	TRBV14	TGTGCCAGCAGCCAAGCAGGGAACACCATATATTTT	CASSQAGNTIYF
TRBJ1-3	NA	few	TRBV9	TGTGCCAGCAGGGGGGGAGGGAGTGGAAACACCATATATTTT	CASRGGGSGNTIYF
TRBJ2-7	TRBD1	NA	TRBV10-2	TGCGCCAGCACCCCACGACAGGGCAACTCCTACGAGCAGTACTTC	CASTPRQGNSYEQYF
TRBJ1-4	NA	NA	TRBV7-5	TGTGTCAGAAGCTTAGGGGTGGAGGGTGTTGCTGAAAAACTGTTTTTT	CVRSLGVEGVAEKLFF
TRBJ2-2	TRBD1	NA	TRBV15	TGTGCCACCAGCAGGGACAGGGGTGACACCGGGGAGCTGTTTTTT	CATSRDRGDTGELFF
TRBJ2-3	TRBD2	NA	TRBV13	TGTGCCAGCAGCTTAAGACTAGCGGGAGGCCCTAGCACAGATACGCAGTATTTT	CASSLRLAGGPSTDTQYF
TRBJ1-6	NA	NA	TRBV6-2/TRBV6-3	TGTGCCAGCAGTTCGCTGACAGCTTATAATTCACCCCTCCACTTT	CASSSLTAYNSPLHF
TRBJ2-1	TRBD1	NA	TRBV5-1	TGCGCCAGCAGCTTACAGGGGTTGTACAATGAGCAGTTCTTC	CASSLQGLYNEQFF
TRBJ1-2	TRBD1	NA	TRBV28	TGTGCCAGCAGTTTAACGGGACAGCCCTATGGCTACACCTTC	CASSLTGQPYGYTF
TRBJ2-5	TRBD1	NA	TRBV5-1	TGCGCCAGCAGCCCGGGGGGGACAGGGGCGGAGACCCAGTACTTC	CASSPGGTGAETQYF
TRBJ2-5	NA	NA	TRBV27	TGTGCCAGCAGTTTTACAGGGATTGAACAAGAGACCCAGTACTTC	CASSFTGIEQETQYF
TRBJ2-1	TRBD1	NA	TRBV10-3	TGTGCCATCAGTCCGACAGGGGGCGATGGCAATGAGCAGTTCTTC	CAISPTGGDGNEQFF
TRBJ2-7	NA	NA	TRBV7-2	TGTGCCAGCAGCTTGGGGGGTGACGTAAACCCCTACGAGCAGTACTTC	CASSLGGDVNPYEQYF
TRBJ2-7	NA	NA	TRBV2	TGTGCCAGCAGTGAACCAGGGTTCCCCTACGAGCAGTACTTC	CASSEPGFPYEQYF
TRBJ1-2	TRBD1	few	TRBV29-1	TGCAGCGTTGATAGGACAGGGGAGAATGGCTACACCTTC	CSVDRTGENGYTF
TRBJ2-5	NA	once	TRBV7-2	TGTGCCAGCAGCTTAGGACTTACCCCCGGCGAGGAGACCCAGTACTTC	CASSLGLTPGEETQYF
TRBJ2-1	TRBD2	NA	TRBV18	TGTGCCAGCTCAGATTCCCCGGGAGGTAATAATGAGCAGTTCTTC	CASSDSPGGNNEQFF
TRBJ2-7	TRBD1	few	TRBV27	TGTGCCAGCACCCCGGGACAGGCGTTTGAGCAGTACTTC	CASTPGQAFEQYF
TRBJ2-3	NA	NA	TRBV5-1	TGCGCCAGCAGCTTGGGTTCCAGCGGGAGCACAGATACGCAGTATTTT	CASSLGSSGSTDTQYF
TRBJ2-3	TRBD1	NA	TRBV19	TGTGCCAGTAGTACACAGGGGAGCACAGATACGCAGTATTTT	CASSTQGSTDTQYF
TRBJ1-2	TRBD1	NA	TRBV6-1	TGTGCCAGCAGTGAAGCGTCCCCAGGGGGCTATGGCTACACCTTC	CASSEASPGGYGYTF
TRBJ2-5	NA	NA	TRBV2	TGTGCCAGCAGCCCTTTGCGAGAGACCCAGTACTTC	CASSPLRETQYF
TRBJ2-7	TRBD1	NA	TRBV9	TGTGCCAGCAGCCGGTCCTCGACAGGGGTAGCCTACGAGCAGTACTTC	CASSRSSTGVAYEQYF
TRBJ2-2	TRBD1	NA	TRBV28	TGTGCCAGCAGTTCCACAGGGGCGGGGGAGCTGTTTTTT	CASSSTGAGELFF
TRBJ1-6	NA	NA	TRBV27	TGTGCCAGCAGTCCCCTCCTAATACAGTCACCCCTCCACTTT	CASSPLLIQSPLHF
TRBJ2-1	TRBD2	NA	TRBV18	TGTGCCAGCTCTTACCAGACGGGGCGGGGGAATGAGCAGTTCTTC	CASSYQTGRGNEQFF
TRBJ2-7	TRBD2	few	TRBV4-2	TGTGCCAGCAGCCAAGAGGGGATAGCGGGCTTCTCCTACGAGCAGTACTTC	CASSQEGIAGFSYEQYF
TRBJ2-5	TRBD2	NA	TRBV7-7	TGTGCTAGCAGCTTGAGACTAGCGGGGGGGCCGGAGACCCAGTACTTC	CASSLRLAGGPETQYF
TRBJ1-2	NA	NA	TRBV19	TGTGCCAGTAGTTTCGATGGCTACACCTTC	CASSFDGYTF
TRBJ1-2	TRBD1	NA	TRBV5-1	TGCGCCAGCAGCTCCGGGACAGGGAACTATGGCTACACCTTC	CASSSGTGNYGYTF
TRBJ2-7	NA	NA	TRBV30	TGTGCCTGGGGACTCTACGAGCAGTACTTC	CAWGLYEQYF
TRBJ1-2	NA	NA	TRBV3-1/TRBV3-2	TGTGCCACCACGATGGGCCAGAACTATGGCTACACCTTC	CATTMGQNYGYTF
TRBJ2-7	NA	NA	TRBV6-5	TGTGCCAGCACTCACGTCGGCGGTAATCCCTACGAGCAGTACTTC	CASTHVGGNPYEQYF
TRBJ1-6	NA	NA	TRBV27	TGTGCCAGCAAACCAACCCCACAGAGCTCCTATAATTCACCCCTCCACTTT	CASKPTPQSSYNSPLHF
TRBJ2-5	NA	NA	TRBV12-3/TRBV12-4	TGTGCCAGCAGCCTAACCCGGACCCAGTACTTC	CASSLTRTQYF
TRBJ2-1	TRBD2	NA	TRBV3-1/TRBV3-2	TGTGCCAGCAGCCAAGGTAGCGGGAGAAGAAATGAGCAGTTCTTC	CASSQGSGRRNEQFF